This entry lists 15 T cell receptor beta chains sequenced from one sample in a study of blood T cell repertoires in COVID-19. Some clones are missing from TCRdb's copy, which holds only in-frame ones; the method was immunoSEQ multiplex PCR. The table includes about 320,000 clones, about 82% detected once. The specimen was peripheral blood. These receptors came from a woman in her 50s with acute or convalescent COVID-19.

The rearrangement joins TRBV5-1 to TRBJ1-2; 7 bases are shared with TRBD1. The length of the CDR3 is 14 residues. Germline V gives CDR1 SGHRS, CDR2 YFSETQ. V shed 4 bases and J 2 bases; nucleotides not matched to a gene: 5. The CDR3 protein is CASSVTGANYGYTF. The CDR3 nucleotides are TGCGCCAGCAGCGTCACAGGGGCGAACTATGGCTACACCTTC.

The chain recombines TRBV5-6 with TRBJ1-1; no reliable D call. The CDR3 consists of 12 residues. The V gene's germline CDR1 is SGHDT and CDR2 YYEEEE. V gave up 0 bases and J gave up 6 bases, with 6 bases separating them. This CDR3 is CASSLGHSEAFF. In DNA form, the CDR3 reads TGTGCCAGCAGCTTGGGACACTCTGAAGCTTTCTTT.

This clone was observed once. The rearrangement uses TRBV5-1 and TRBJ1-3; 8 bases align to TRBD1. The CDR3 runs 15 residues. V lost 2 bases, J lost 3 bases, and 4 bases stayed unmatched. The germline V gene has CDR1 SGHRS and CDR2 YFSETQ. The CDR3 coding sequence is TGCGCCAGCAGCTTACAGGGGGGATTTGGAAACACCATATATTTT. Amino acid sequence: CASSLQGGFGNTIYF.

V gene TRBV15 combines with J gene TRBJ1-6; a weak D match, TRBD1 (5 bases). V shed 0 bases and J shed 10 bases, with 13 bases lying between them. The CDR3 has 15 amino acids. Germline lookup yields CDR1 LNHNV and CDR2 YYDKDF (reference sequence). The CDR3 is CATSRDLPGESPLHF. The DNA for the CDR3 is TGTGCCACCAGCAGAGATCTTCCGGGGGAATCACCCCTCCACTTT. Supplemented by reference TRBV15 and TRBJ1-6, the full variable domain reads DAMVIQNPRYQVTQFGKPVTLSCSQTLNHNVMYWYQQKSSQAPKLLFHYYDKDFNNEADTPDNFQSRRPNTSFCFLDIRSPGLGDTAMYLCATSRDLPGESPLHFGNGTRLTVT.

This clone was counted only a few times. J is TRBJ2-5 and V is TRBV11-1; 9 bases agree with TRBD1. Germline CDR1 and CDR2: SGHAT and FQDESV (reference sequence). CDR3 length: 16 residues. J gave up 4 bases and V 4 bases, and 10 bases lay outside the gene matches. The CDR3 loop is CASSSVGQGRGETQYF. For the CDR3, the DNA is TGTGCCAGCAGCTCGGTGGGACAGGGCAGGGGAGAGACCCAGTACTTC.

J is TRBJ2-3 and V is TRBV2; tentatively, D is TRBD1 (5 bases). V shed 7 bases and J shed 3 bases, with 20 bases lying between them. This CDR3 spans 16 amino acids. Germline CDR1 and CDR2: SNHLY and FYNNEI. The DNA of the CDR3 is TGTGCCAGCAAAAGAGTTGCAGGGTCCCCTACAGATACGCAGTATTTT. This translates into CASKRVAGSPTDTQYF.

The chain combines TRBV28 with TRBJ2-7; TRBD2 agrees at 10 bases. V was clipped by 7 bases and J by 7 bases; unmatched bases: 4. Germline V CDR1 and CDR2: MDHEN, SYDVKM. The CDR3 has 12 residues. The CDR3 here is CASTAGGREQYF. The DNA of the CDR3 is TGTGCCAGCACAGCGGGAGGGCGAGAGCAGTACTTC.

The chain combines TRBV30 with TRBJ1-3; a weak D match, TRBD1 (5 bases). The CDR3 sequence is 12 residues long. Per the germline V gene, CDR1 is GTSNPN and CDR2 is SVGIG (reference sequence). The CDR3 DNA reads TGTGCAAGGGGCGAACCTGGAAACACCATATATTTT. Translated, it gives CARGEPGNTIYF.

The rearrangement uses TRBV27 and TRBJ2-1; possibly TRBD2 for D (6 bases). V lost 5 bases, J lost 5 bases, and 13 bases lay in between. The germline V gene has CDR1 MNHEY and CDR2 SMNVEV (reference sequence). CDR3 length: 14 amino acids. The CDR3, as DNA: TGTGCCAGCAGTCCAGGTACGGGAGACAATGAGCAGTTCTTC. It yields the protein CASSPGTGDNEQFF.

The chain employs TRBV28 and TRBJ1-1; D is unclear. V gave up 1 base and J gave up 8 bases, with 8 bases separating them. This CDR3 contains 12 residues. Germline-derived CDR1 and CDR2 are MDHEN and SYDVKM. The DNA of the CDR3 is TGTGCCAGCAGTTTATTAGCGCCCGAAGCTTTCTTT. It codes for CASSLLAPEAFF.

A note on this clone: This specimen includes other DNA sequences encoding the same CDR3. The CDR3 nucleotides read TGTGCCAGTAGTATAGGGGACACGACCTACGAGCAGTACTTC. Amino acid sequence: CASSIGDTTYEQYF. J is TRBJ2-7 and V is TRBV19, with TRBD1 as a possible D gene (6 bases). Germline CDR1 LNHDA, CDR2 SQIVND (reference sequence). The CDR3 sequence is 14 residues long. The V and J ends lost 1 base and 2 bases respectively, with 9 bases between them. The whole variable domain, remainder taken from reference TRBV19 and TRBJ2-7, is DGGITQSPKYLFRKEGQNVTLSCEQNLNHDAMYWYRQDPGQGLRLIYYSQIVNDFQKGDIAEGYSVSREKKESFPLTVTSAQKNPTAFYLCASSIGDTTYEQYFGPGTRLTVT.

This clone was counted between two and nine times. The chain links TRBV28 to TRBJ1-2, with a weak D call TRBD1 (5 bases). The CDR3 covers 14 residues. The V gene lost 7 bases and the J gene lost 2 bases, with 14 bases spanning the gap. The germline CDR1 and CDR2 sequences are MDHEN and SYDVKM. The CDR3 nucleotides read TGTGCCAGCACCCGGGGGGGAGAAAACTATGGCTACACCTTC. Protein product: CASTRGGENYGYTF.

The chain couples TRBV20-1 to TRBJ1-1, with D tentatively TRBD1 (5 bases). The germline V gene has CDR1 DFQATT and CDR2 SNEGSKA (reference sequence). This CDR3 has 13 amino acids. Trimming took 3 bases from V and 1 from J, leaving 9 bases between them. CDR3 in amino acids: CSASEDTNTEAFF. DNA of the CDR3: TGCAGTGCTAGTGAGGACACGAACACTGAAGCTTTCTTT.

Only a few counts were recorded for this clone. The V call is TRBV5-1, the J call TRBJ1-3, with TRBD1 matching over 7 bases. CDR3 length: 15 amino acids. In germline, CDR1 is SGHRS, CDR2 YFSETQ. V trimming: 3 bases; J trimming: 4 bases; junction bases outside the gene matches: 7. The CDR3: CASSSTGDAGNTIYF. In nucleotides, the CDR3 is TGCGCCAGCAGCTCTACAGGGGATGCCGGAAACACCATATATTTT.

This rearrangement joins TRBV11-3 to TRBJ2-7; TRBD2 matches at 7 bases. Germline V gives CDR1 SGHNT, CDR2 YENEEA. The CDR3 spans 13 residues. Unmatched junction bases numbered 1, after V lost 2 bases and J lost 3 bases. CDR3 protein: CASSLSGNYEQYF. The CDR3 region has the DNA TGTGCCAGCAGCTTAAGCGGGAACTACGAGCAGTACTTC.